A single count supports the clone carrying this TCR beta chain. Antigen specificity is unknown. The CDR3 consists of 12 residues. CDR1 SNHLY and CDR2 FYNNEI come from the germline V gene. Trimming stripped 8 bases from V and 4 bases from J, with 11 bases between. This sample is drawn from a study of shared clonotypes between healthy human individuals. Sorted-subset replicate PCR reactions were performed with approximately 190 ng DNA, corresponding to roughly 27,000 T cell genomes. TCRdb's copy holds only in-frame clones and misses some; the assay was immunoSEQ multiplex PCR. The table shows fewer than 1.8 million clones, with around 98.5% occurring only once. Notes on the study in general: Some clonotypes were shared by all four sorted-subset donors, while others were not shared. The non-shared ones had lower generation probabilities than the shared ones. A generally larger estimated richness was seen in naive subsets than in memory subsets.

This sequence was found in a man aged 25 to 40 in good health. Sequences were obtained from naive CD4+ T cells sorted from blood. As for subset: CD45RA+ positively selected. The chain uses TRBV2 and TRBJ1-1; maybe TRBD1 (6 bases). CDR3 residues: CASARGSTEAFF. The CDR3 coding sequence is TGTGCCAGCGCTAGGGGGAGCACTGAAGCTTTCTTT. Drawing the rest from reference TRBV2 and TRBJ1-1, the complete variable domain is EPEVTQTPSHQVTQMGQEVILRCVPISNHLYFYWYRQILGQKVEFLVSFYNNEISEKSEIFDDQFSVERPDGSNFTLKIRSTKLEDSAMYFCASARGSTEAFFGQGTRLTVV.